The TCR beta chain under discussion was sequenced for a study of chemoradiotherapy in HPV16-positive cancers. Study findings and constraints: In HPV16-positive patients, HPV-responsive T-cell expansion tracked better recurrence-free survival. Functional assays defining HPV-specific T cells used only a couple of HPV16-positive patients.

TCRdb keeps only in-frame clones here, not all; method: immunoSEQ multiplex PCR. This sample has 30,000 or so clones, with 89% found just once. The germline V gene encodes CDR1 MNHNY and CDR2 SVGAGI (reference sequence). Trimming removed 2 bases from V and 7 bases from J, with 21 bases in between. The CDR3 has 16 residues. With regard to this clone: No antigen is known for it.

V usage is TRBV6-6 and J usage is TRBJ2-7, with D perhaps TRBD2 (7 bases). This sample comprised blood, obtained from a patient who underwent chemoradiotherapy. This sequence originates from a human donor with HPV-associated anogenital cancer. The CDR3 spells CASSYRGGSPGGEQYF. CDR3 in DNA: TGTGCCAGCAGTTACAGGGGGGGATCCCCGGGCGGGGAGCAGTACTTC.